This T cell receptor (beta chain) was identified during a study of identical twins. Overall study findings and caveats: Diverse VJ usage suggested most zero-insertion clonotypes were not invariant T cells. Memory repertoires lacked the insertion deficit that abundant cord blood beta clonotypes showed. Excess twin sharing in beta out-of-frame sequences was weaker.

Looked up from germline, CDR1 is SEHNR and CDR2 is FQNEAQ (reference sequence). V was clipped by 1 base and J by 3 bases; unmatched bases: 4. This CDR3 has 15 amino acids. This clonotype was recorded a few times. Its target is not known. Template switching introduced a universal primer site, and the cDNA bore unique molecular identifiers. TCRdb re-called the 5' RACE reads through MiXCR, storing one row per CDR3 protein. Altogether hundreds of thousands of distinct CDR3 sequences are present, 9% to 15% being singletons, with the ten largest covering just over 7%. This sample also belongs to another study, concerning yellow fever vaccine responses in identical twins.

This TCR was sampled from a woman between 18 and 29 years old in good health. Sequenced: CD8+ T cells sorted from blood. This chain connects TRBV7-9 to TRBJ2-7; 9 positions match TRBD2. The CDR3 DNA reads TGTGCCAGCAGCTTAGTCTTAGCGGGAGACTACGAGCAGTACTTC. Its protein product is CASSLVLAGDYEQYF.